Below are 27 T cell receptor beta chains sequenced from a single sample in a study of shared T cell receptors in the human thymus. TCRdb keeps only in-frame clones here, not all; method: immunoSEQ multiplex PCR. The data contain some 700,000 clones, over 75% of them singletons. The data were also submitted as part of a second study, on human thymus T cells.

Sequenced sample: thymocytes. These TCRs come from a boy under two years old with a congenital heart defect.

This clone was observed a single time. V gene TRBV12-5 combines with J gene TRBJ2-1, with 12 nucleotides matching TRBD2. CDR3 size: 19 residues. V trimming: 0 bases; J trimming: 6 bases; junction bases outside the gene matches: 12. Germline V lookup: CDR1 LGHNT, CDR2 FRNRAP. This CDR3 reads CASGLVPSGRAIYRNEQFF. CDR3 in DNA: TGTGCTAGTGGTTTGGTCCCTAGCGGGAGGGCCATCTACCGCAATGAGCAGTTCTTC.

The rearrangement uses TRBV13 and TRBJ2-7; 9 bases map to TRBD2. Germline V CDR1 and CDR2: PRHDT, FYEKMQ (reference sequence). The J segment lost 0 bases and the V segment lost 5 bases, leaving 5 bases of the junction unmatched. The length of the CDR3 is 15 residues. The CDR3 here is CASSRSSGNSYEQYF. Here the CDR3 DNA reads TGTGCCAGCAGCCGTTCTAGCGGGAACTCCTACGAGCAGTACTTC.

This clone appeared a few times. CDR3 in amino acids: CASMALETQYF. In DNA form, the CDR3 reads TGTGCCAGCATGGCTCTCGAGACCCAGTACTTC. The chain employs TRBV27 and TRBJ2-5; no firm D call. Per germline, CDR1 MNHEY and CDR2 SMNVEV (reference sequence). The CDR3 is 11 residues long. Deletions cut 7 bases from V and 5 bases from J, with 8 bases between.

The V gene is TRBV11-2, the J gene TRBJ1-2, with 7 bases aligning to TRBD1. From germline, CDR1 is SGHAT and CDR2 FQNNGV. The CDR3 totals 13 residues. With V trimmed by 8 bases and J by 7 bases, 10 bases remained unmatched. In DNA, the CDR3 is TGTGCCAGCGAAGTCGAGGGGGCCGCTGGCTACACCTTC. Residues: CASEVEGAAGYTF.

This clone was detected once. The V call is TRBV5-6, the J call TRBJ1-5, with TRBD1 as a possible D gene (6 bases). V was clipped by 3 bases and J by 4 bases, with 14 bases between them. Germline values: CDR1 SGHDT, CDR2 YYEEEE. This CDR3 is 15 amino acids long. CDR3 DNA: TGTGCCAGCAGCTCACAGGGCCCTAGGAATCAGCCCCAGCATTTT. Residues: CASSSQGPRNQPQHF.

The sample holds one count of this clone. The chain carries TRBV4-2 and TRBJ2-2; 8 nucleotides align to TRBD2. The J segment lost 4 bases and the V segment lost 0 bases, leaving 10 bases of the junction unmatched. Germline loops: CDR1 LGHNA, CDR2 YNFKEQ. The CDR3 contains 18 residues. The CDR3 bases are TGTGCCAGCAGCCAAGAGAAGACTCGGCTAGCGGGCACCGGGGAGCTGTTTTTT. Its translation is CASSQEKTRLAGTGELFF.

The chain combines TRBV30 with TRBJ2-1; 11 bases are a match to TRBD2. The CDR3 has 17 residues. Germline lookup yields CDR1 GTSNPN and CDR2 SVGIG (reference sequence). V shed 2 bases and J 7 bases; nucleotides not matched to a gene: 13. The CDR3 bases are TGTGCCTGGAGTACGTTGACTAGCGGGACCCCGTCAAATGAGCAGTTCTTC. Protein: CAWSTLTSGTPSNEQFF. The complete variable domain, with remaining parts taken from reference TRBV30 and TRBJ2-1, reads SQTIHQWPATLVQPVGSPLSLECTVEGTSNPNLYWYRQAAGRGLQLLFYSVGIGQISSEVPQNLSASRPQDRQFILSSKKLLLSDSGFYLCAWSTLTSGTPSNEQFFGPGTRLTVL.

J is TRBJ2-7 and V is TRBV28, with D possibly matching TRBD2 (6 bases). The V end lost 0 bases, the J end lost 6 bases, and 15 bases lay between the germline ends. CDR3 length equals 15 residues. Germline V gene lookup returns CDR1 MDHEN and CDR2 SYDVKM. The CDR3 reads CASSLWARGKGEQYF. As DNA, the CDR3 is TGTGCCAGCAGTTTATGGGCGCGCGGGAAAGGCGAGCAGTACTTC.

This clone was seen once. V is TRBV14 and J is TRBJ2-7, with D maybe TRBD1 (6 bases). This CDR3 is 14 amino acids long. V was cut by 1 base and J by 2 bases, with 9 bases left in between. Germline CDR1 and CDR2: SGHDN and FVKESK. CDR3 residues: CASSQVGQTYEQYF. CDR3 sequence (DNA): TGTGCCAGCAGCCAAGTTGGACAGACCTACGAGCAGTACTTC.

The chain joins TRBV6-5 to TRBJ1-2, with a tentative D call TRBD1 (5 bases). The germline V gene has CDR1 MNHEY and CDR2 SVGAGI. The CDR3 has 15 residues. V was pared by 0 bases and J by 3 bases, with 11 bases between. The DNA of the CDR3 is TGTGCCAGCAGTTACTCTCCCGACAGCGACTATGGCTACACCTTC. Protein product: CASSYSPDSDYGYTF.

The chain employs TRBV9 and TRBJ2-3; TRBD1 might be the D (6 bases). Germline CDR1 SGDLS, CDR2 YYNGEE. The CDR3 length is 16 residues. V was trimmed by 0 bases and J by 6 bases, leaving 17 bases between them. CDR3 DNA sequence: TGTGCCAGCAGCGTAGGTAAAGGGGGATCTTCGGATACGCAGTATTTT. As protein: CASSVGKGGSSDTQYF.

The chain links TRBV7-2 to TRBJ2-3; 11 nucleotides agree with TRBD2. This CDR3 contains 16 residues. Germline V gene sequence: CDR1 SGHTA, CDR2 FQGNSA. V was pared by 5 bases and J by 4 bases, with 8 bases of the junction left unmatched. The CDR3 spells CASSARLAGSPDTQYF. CDR3 nucleotides: TGTGCCAGCAGCGCACGACTAGCGGGGTCACCAGATACGCAGTATTTT.

There are a few counts of this clone. This chain links TRBV27 with TRBJ2-7; 14 nucleotides match TRBD2. Germline V CDR1 and CDR2: MNHEY, SMNVEV (reference sequence). V shed 5 bases, J shed 5 bases, and the junction held 5 bases outside the gene matches. The CDR3 runs 15 residues. The CDR3 region has the DNA TGTGCCAGCAGTCTCACGGGACTAGCGGGAGACGAGCAGTACTTC. Amino acid sequence: CASSLTGLAGDEQYF.

CDR3 sequence (DNA): TGTGCCAGCAGCCAAGAAAAAGGATTCTCGGGAGGGCCGTCTTACAATGAGCAGTTCTTC. This codes for CASSQEKGFSGGPSYNEQFF. V usage is TRBV14 and J usage is TRBJ2-1, with 8 bases fitting TRBD2. Germline CDR1 SGHDN, CDR2 FVKESK. With 0 bases clipped from V and 4 bases from J, the junction kept 17 bases outside the gene matches. This CDR3 is built from 20 residues. The variable domain in full, completed from reference TRBV14 and TRBJ2-1, reads EAGVTQFPSHSVIEKGQTVTLRCDPISGHDNLYWYRRVMGKEIKFLLHFVKESKQDESGMPNNRFLAERTGGTYSTLKVQPAELEDSGVYFCASSQEKGFSGGPSYNEQFFGPGTRLTVL.

The rearrangement uses TRBV27 and TRBJ2-5; no reliable D call. V gave up 8 bases and J gave up 2 bases, with 24 bases separating them. CDR3 size: 17 residues. CDR1 and CDR2 (germline): MNHEY, SMNVEV (reference sequence). For the CDR3, the DNA is TGTGCCAGCCGTCCTCTATATCGCGCGAACGGTCAAGAGACCCAGTACTTC. This sequence encodes CASRPLYRANGQETQYF.

The chain carries TRBV2 and TRBJ1-2; D not certain. Germline assignment: CDR1 SNHLY and CDR2 FYNNEI. Trimming removed 9 bases from V and 0 bases from J, with 14 bases in between. The CDR3 contains 14 residues. CDR3 in amino acids: CARAMATANYGYTF. CDR3 bases: TGTGCCAGAGCTATGGCCACAGCTAACTATGGCTACACCTTC.

The chain carries TRBV5-1 and TRBJ2-7; perhaps TRBD2 as D (6 bases). Germline-derived CDR1 and CDR2 are SGHRS and YFSETQ. This CDR3 has 16 amino acids. The ends were cut back, 0 bases at V and 7 bases at J, with 20 bases in the middle. CDR3 DNA: TGCGCCAGCAGCTTGGCCGGGGCGGGGTGGGGGTCGGAGCAGTACTTC. Translated: CASSLAGAGWGSEQYF.

This clone was detected only once. The chain couples TRBV27 to TRBJ2-7; 7 bases are a match to TRBD2. Trimming at V came to 3 bases and at J to 6 bases, leaving 14 bases not matched to a gene. This CDR3 has 16 amino acids. Per the germline V gene, CDR1 is MNHEY and CDR2 is SMNVEV (reference sequence). CDR3 sequence reads: CASSFSGGRGKSEQYF. The CDR3 DNA sequence: TGTGCCAGCAGTTTTTCGGGCGGGAGAGGTAAGAGCGAGCAGTACTTC.

The V gene is TRBV28, the J gene TRBJ1-1; D remains ambiguous. This CDR3 is 12 amino acids long. V was trimmed by 5 bases and J by 5 bases, leaving 9 bases between them. CDR1 is MDHEN, CDR2 SYDVKM, per germline. The DNA of the CDR3 is TGTGCCAGCAGTCCCCCCCGGACTGAAGCTTTCTTT. Its protein is CASSPPRTEAFF.

This sequence joins TRBV4-2 and TRBJ2-2; 10 bases agree with TRBD2. With 6 bases clipped from V and 3 bases from J, the junction kept 13 bases outside the gene matches. Looked up from germline, CDR1 is LGHNA and CDR2 is YNFKEQ. The CDR3 consists of 18 residues. CDR3: CASRKIIRAGGYTGELFF. CDR3 coding DNA: TGTGCCAGCAGGAAAATTATCCGAGCGGGAGGGTACACCGGGGAGCTGTTTTTT.

This chain connects TRBV5-1 to TRBJ2-1; 9 bases agree with TRBD2. V trimming: 4 bases; J trimming: 4 bases; junction bases outside the gene matches: 12. CDR3 length equals 17 residues. From germline, CDR1 is SGHRS and CDR2 YFSETQ. Here the CDR3 reads CASSLRLAEPLYNEQFF. CDR3 nucleotide sequence: TGCGCCAGCAGCCTACGACTAGCGGAGCCACTTTACAATGAGCAGTTCTTC. Looking up the rest from reference TRBV5-1 and TRBJ2-1 gives the full variable domain: KAGVTQTPRYLIKTRGQQVTLSCSPISGHRSVSWYQQTPGQGLQFLFEYFSETQRNKGNFPGRFSGRQFSNSRSEMNVSTLELGDSALYLCASSLRLAEPLYNEQFFGPGTRLTVL.

CDR3 region: CASSLRQSGLYGRSYTF. CDR3 DNA: TGTGCCAGCAGCTTACGCCAGTCCGGCTTATATGGGAGGAGCTACACCTTC. The rearrangement links TRBV13 to TRBJ1-2; D remains ambiguous. Germline CDR1 reads PRHDT; CDR2 reads FYEKMQ (reference sequence). This CDR3 has 17 amino acids. Between the trimmed V and J ends, which lost 2 bases and 9 bases, there was a span of 25 bases.

The V call is TRBV9, the J call TRBJ2-3; D gene uncertain. Trimming shortened V by 4 bases and J by 1 base, and 13 bases separated the two germline ends. This CDR3 has 15 residues. From germline, CDR1 is SGDLS and CDR2 YYNGEE. In nucleotides, the CDR3 is TGTGCCAGCAGCATAAGCGCAACCGGCACAGATACGCAGTATTTT. The encoded protein is CASSISATGTDTQYF.

The gene calls are TRBV11-2 and TRBJ1-1, with no clear D. The CDR3 is 15 residues long. V dropped 1 base and J dropped 1 base, with 10 bases sitting between them. CDR1 and CDR2 from the germline V gene are SGHAT and FQNNGV. CDR3 in amino acids: CASSLVGRKNTEAFF. The CDR3, as DNA: TGTGCCAGCAGCTTAGTGGGCAGAAAGAACACTGAAGCTTTCTTT.

The gene calls are TRBV27 and TRBJ2-5; 10 nucleotides match TRBD1. The V and J ends lost 10 bases and 5 bases, in that order; junction bases with no gene match: 7. Germline loops: CDR1 MNHEY, CDR2 SMNVEV (reference sequence). The CDR3 sequence is 13 residues long. The CDR3 sequence is CATRDRGRETQYF. In DNA, the CDR3 is TGTGCCACCAGGGACAGGGGAAGGGAGACCCAGTACTTC.

This clone was seen a single time. This rearrangement joins TRBV11-3 to TRBJ2-3; 7 bases are shared with TRBD1. J lost 2 bases, V lost 1 base, and 3 bases had no gene match. Germline V lookup: CDR1 SGHNT, CDR2 YENEEA. This CDR3 contains 15 residues. The CDR3 spells CASSLGDSYTDTQYF. Written as DNA, the CDR3 is TGTGCCAGCAGCTTAGGGGACAGCTACACAGATACGCAGTATTTT.

CDR3 sequence: CASSPGQSYEQYF. The CDR3 DNA sequence: TGTGCCAGCAGTCCGGGACAGTCCTACGAGCAGTACTTC. V and J are TRBV25-1 and TRBJ2-7; 7 bases are a match to TRBD1. The trim removed 5 bases at V and 1 base at J, leaving 2 bases unmatched. The germline V gene has CDR1 MGHDK and CDR2 SYGVNS. The CDR3 runs 13 residues.